Sequencing of this T cell receptor beta chain was carried out in a study of blood T cell repertoires in COVID-19 (dated by TCRdb to about 2020). Broadly, across the study: Samples covering the acute and convalescent phases of COVID-19 were provided by collaborators in the United States, Italy and Spain. The repertoires were released in a freely available public database meant as a resource for research on the immune response to SARS-CoV-2. The samples were drawn from two sources: the first 160 participants of the ongoing ImmuneRACE study, and 1,200 or so subjects contributed by 6 global collaborators. Nearly every sample came with metadata listing a de-identified subject ID, COVID-19 status, age in years and sex. Where available, HLA class I and class II types were obtained from metadata supplied by the sample provider rather than from assay-based typing. The prospective study material was composed of cDNA or gDNA derived from T cells, B-cell-depleted T cells, or PBMCs. The dataset comprised deeply sampled blood TCRbeta repertoires from subjects exposed to, actively infected with, or recovered from COVID-19. Results and caveats for the whole study, not just this receptor: The quantity of clinical and demographic metadata differed by source and by participant and was supplied without curation.

Collaborating institutions collected whole blood in K2EDTA tubes following their own protocols. Collaborator samples were shipped for TCRbeta analysis as frozen whole blood, isolated PBMCs, or DNA extracted from either sample type. Of note for this clone: Its specific antigen is unknown. One base away there is no much larger clone; base qualities are not given.

TCRbeta CDR3 regions were amplified from genomic DNA using the immunoSEQ Assay, a bias-controlled multiplex PCR. In the original analysis: The number of nucleated cells in each sample was estimated from the amplification of reference gene primers within the assay. To quantify the absolute abundance of each unique TCRbeta CDR3 rearrangement, sequence reads were collapsed and filtered. Productive Simpson clonality was computed per sample as the square root of Simpson's diversity index over productive rearrangements. TCRdb obtained this table from immuneACCESS and retained in-frame rearrangements with V and J assigned. These tables miss some clones; where compared with another copy, unresolved V genes account for less than half of the shortfall, and the remainder is unexplained. The D gene and trimming were derived from the DNA, and the V and J assignments and clone size from that table. Counted in this sample were about 61,000 clones; about 90% of them appeared once. The ten biggest clones cover around 21% of the sample.

V lost 3 bases and J lost 4 bases, and the count of bases not matched to a germline gene is 15. CDR1 and CDR2 (LGHDT, YNNKEL) derive from the germline V gene (reference sequence). The CDR3 holds 18 amino acids from the cysteine to the phenylalanine. Kept here is only the CDR3 DNA, which spans 54 bases and is read in frame from base 1. The rearrangement combines TRBV3-1 (or the pseudogene TRBV3-2) with TRBJ1-2, with 9 middle bases fitting TRBD1. This sequence originates from a woman aged 50 to 60 with active or convalescent COVID-19. Sequenced sample: peripheral blood. The CDR3 in this case is CASSHADAYRGLVYGYTF. The sequenced DNA: TGTGCCAGCAGCCACGCCGACGCTTACAGGGGGCTAGTCTATGGCTACACCTTC.